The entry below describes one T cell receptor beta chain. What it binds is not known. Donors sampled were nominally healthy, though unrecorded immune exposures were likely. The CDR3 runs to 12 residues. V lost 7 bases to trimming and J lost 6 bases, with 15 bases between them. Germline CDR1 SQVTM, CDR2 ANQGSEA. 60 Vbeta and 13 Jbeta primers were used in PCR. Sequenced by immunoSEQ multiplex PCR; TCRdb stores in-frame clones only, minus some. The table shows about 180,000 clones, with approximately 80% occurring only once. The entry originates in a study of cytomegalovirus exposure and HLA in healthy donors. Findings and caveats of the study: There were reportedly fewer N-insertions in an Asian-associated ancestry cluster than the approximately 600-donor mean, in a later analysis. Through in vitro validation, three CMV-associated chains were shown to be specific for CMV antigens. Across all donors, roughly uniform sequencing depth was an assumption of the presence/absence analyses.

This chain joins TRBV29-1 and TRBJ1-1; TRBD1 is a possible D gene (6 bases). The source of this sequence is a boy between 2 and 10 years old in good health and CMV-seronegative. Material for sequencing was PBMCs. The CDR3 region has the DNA TGCAGCGGATCCCAGGGGTTGGCTGAAGCTTTCTTT. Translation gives CSGSQGLAEAFF.